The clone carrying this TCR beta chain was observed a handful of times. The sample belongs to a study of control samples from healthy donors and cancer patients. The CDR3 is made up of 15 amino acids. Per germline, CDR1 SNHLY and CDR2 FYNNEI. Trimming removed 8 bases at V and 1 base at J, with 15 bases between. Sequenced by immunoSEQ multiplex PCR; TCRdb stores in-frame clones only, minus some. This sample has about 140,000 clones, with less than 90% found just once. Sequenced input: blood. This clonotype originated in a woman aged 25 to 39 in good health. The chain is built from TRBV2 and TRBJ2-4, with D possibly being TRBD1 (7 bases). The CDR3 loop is CASRAGGGAKNIQYF. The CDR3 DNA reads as TGTGCCAGCCGGGCAGGGGGAGGCGCCAAAAACATTCAGTACTTC. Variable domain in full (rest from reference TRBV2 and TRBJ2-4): EPEVTQTPSHQVTQMGQEVILRCVPISNHLYFYWYRQILGQKVEFLVSFYNNEISEKSEIFDDQFSVERPDGSNFTLKIRSTKLEDSAMYFCASRAGGGAKNIQYFGAGTRLSVL.